One and the same sample provided the 24 T cell receptor beta chains below, sequenced in a study of beta chain features in type 1 diabetes. Reverse transcribing all isolated RNA meant expressed TCRB transcripts were sequenced. The protocol was immunoSEQ multiplex PCR, while the TCRdb copy is restricted to in-frame clones and leaves out a portion. This table has some 330,000 clones, about 11% appearing once. Sequencing was performed on naive CD4+ T cells from blood. All receptors derive from a woman aged 25-40 years in good health.

This clone was detected only a few times. The chain couples TRBV27 to TRBJ2-1, with 9 positions matching TRBD2. The CDR3 length is 13 residues. CDR1 is MNHEY, CDR2 SMNVEV, per germline (reference sequence). The trim removed 6 bases at V and 9 bases at J, leaving 6 bases unmatched. CDR3 amino acids: CASSRAGGGEQFF. CDR3 DNA sequence: TGTGCCAGCAGCCGAGCGGGAGGAGGTGAGCAGTTCTTC.

The J gene is TRBJ2-7, the V gene TRBV6-6; D is undetermined. V lost 6 bases to trimming and J lost 2 bases, with 17 bases between them. The CDR3 runs to 15 residues. Germline CDR1 is MNHNY and CDR2 is SVGAGI (reference sequence). The CDR3 bases are TGTGCCAGCAGCTTCGACATCACAGAGCCCTACGAGCAGTACTTC. Encoded protein: CASSFDITEPYEQYF.

This clone was detected a few times. The chain is built from TRBV28 and TRBJ1-5; possibly TRBD1 for D (6 bases). With 8 bases removed from V and 3 bases from J, the gap between germline ends came to 14 bases. Germline CDR1 reads MDHEN; CDR2 reads SYDVKM. The CDR3 covers 14 residues. CDR3 bases: TGTGCCAGCGGACCGGACAGCCCCAATCAGCCCCAGCATTTT. This gives the protein CASGPDSPNQPQHF.

This rearrangement joins TRBV5-1 to TRBJ2-1, with TRBD2 identical over 8 bases. Germline CDR1 SGHRS, CDR2 YFSETQ. The CDR3 is 17 amino acids. Trimming removed 4 bases from V and 8 bases from J; junction bases left unmatched: 17. The DNA of the CDR3 is TGCGCCAGCAGCAAGACTAGCGACCGAGTCCCTCGCTATGAGCAGTTCTTC. Its protein is CASSKTSDRVPRYEQFF.

This clone was seen a handful of times. This chain joins TRBV16 and TRBJ2-7; D is perhaps TRBD1 (6 bases). Germline CDR1 reads KGHSY; CDR2 reads FQNENV. The CDR3 has 13 amino acids. The V and J ends lost 4 bases and 8 bases respectively, with 15 bases between them. CDR3 residues: CASSPSDSPKQYF. The CDR3 DNA is TGTGCCAGCAGCCCTTCGGACAGCCCGAAGCAGTACTTC.

The J gene is TRBJ2-1, the V gene TRBV19; 9 bases match TRBD1. J lost 5 bases, V lost 4 bases, and 6 bases had no gene match. The germline gives CDR1 LNHDA, CDR2 SQIVND (reference sequence). CDR3 size: 15 residues. CDR3 nucleotides: TGTGCCAGTAGTAGTCCGGGACAGGGCGACAATGAGCAGTTCTTC. As protein: CASSSPGQGDNEQFF.

V is TRBV9 and J is TRBJ2-3, with TRBD2 as a possible D gene (6 bases). Deletions cut 6 bases from V and 3 bases from J, with 17 bases between. Per the germline V gene, CDR1 is SGDLS and CDR2 is YYNGEE. CDR3 length: 15 amino acids. The CDR3 region is CASNPEGLRTDTQYF. The CDR3 coding sequence is TGTGCCAGCAACCCGGAGGGCCTCAGGACAGATACGCAGTATTTT.

This clone has more than one count but fewer than ten. J is TRBJ2-2 and V is TRBV7-8; D is possibly TRBD2 (6 bases). Trimming took off 4 bases at V and 6 bases at J, with 18 bases between the two ends. CDR1 and CDR2 (germline): SGHVS, FQNEAQ. This CDR3 has 16 amino acids. CDR3 nucleotide sequence: TGTGCCAGCAGCTCCTTCACGGGACTCCTGCCCGGGGAGCTGTTTTTT. This translates into CASSSFTGLLPGELFF. The full variable domain, with the rest looked up from reference TRBV7-8 and TRBJ2-2, is GAGVSQSPRYKVAKRGQDVALRCDPISGHVSLFWYQQALGQGPEFLTYFQNEAQLDKSGLPSDRFFAERPEGSVSTLKIQRTQQEDSAVYLCASSSFTGLLPGELFFGEGSRLTVL.

The sample holds a few counts of this clone. J is TRBJ1-1 and V is TRBV19; possibly TRBD1 for D (5 bases). Germline V lookup: CDR1 LNHDA, CDR2 SQIVND (reference sequence). V lost 3 bases and J 1 base, leaving 12 bases between the germline ends. This CDR3 is 15 amino acids long. CDR3 sequence (DNA): TGTGCCAGTAGTATTGGTGTCGGGGGGAACACTGAAGCTTTCTTT. Translated, it gives CASSIGVGGNTEAFF.

CDR3 sequence (DNA): TGTGCCAGCAGTTTGGGGACAGGGGCCGGCTACACCTTC. Encoded protein: CASSLGTGAGYTF. This chain joins TRBV28 and TRBJ1-2; 10 bases are shared with TRBD1. J gave up 8 bases and V 3 bases, and 3 bases lay outside the gene matches. The germline V gene encodes CDR1 MDHEN and CDR2 SYDVKM. The CDR3 runs 13 residues.

The chain has TRBV2 and TRBJ1-1; D might be TRBD1 (5 bases). The germline gives CDR1 SNHLY, CDR2 FYNNEI. The V and J ends lost 6 bases and 11 bases respectively, with 13 bases between them. The CDR3 spans 11 residues. CDR3 coding DNA: TGTGCCAGCAGCCAACAGGTGCGCGCTTTCTTT. As protein: CASSQQVRAFF. Full variable domain (remainder filled in from reference TRBV2 and TRBJ1-1): EPEVTQTPSHQVTQMGQEVILRCVPISNHLYFYWYRQILGQKVEFLVSFYNNEISEKSEIFDDQFSVERPDGSNFTLKIRSTKLEDSAMYFCASSQQVRAFFGQGTRLTVV.

The chain links TRBV27 to TRBJ1-4; tentative D call: TRBD1 (6 bases). V was shortened by 3 bases and J by 15 bases, with 23 bases between the two germline ends. The CDR3 spans 15 residues. Germline CDR1 reads MNHEY; CDR2 reads SMNVEV (reference sequence). The CDR3: CASSFGMSGRQALFF. CDR3 in DNA: TGTGCCAGCAGTTTCGGGATGTCAGGTCGACAGGCGTTGTTTTTT.

This clone has a handful of counts. This rearrangement joins TRBV19 to TRBJ2-1; D uncertain. V shed 6 bases and J shed 4 bases, with 4 bases lying between them. Germline V gene sequence: CDR1 LNHDA, CDR2 SQIVND (reference sequence). The CDR3 covers 11 residues. CDR3 region: CASRRYNEQFF. The CDR3 DNA reads as TGTGCCAGTAGGCGGTACAATGAGCAGTTCTTC.

This clone was counted between two and nine times. This rearrangement joins TRBV21-1 to TRBJ2-1; the table gives TRBD2 as D, unverified against the DNA. TRBV21-1 is assigned pseudogene status. CDR3 length: 17 residues. CDR3 DNA: TGTGCCAGCAGCTGTCATGGGTGGAGGGCCTCCTACAATGAGCAGTTCTTC. Its protein product is CASSCHGWRASYNEQFF.

This chain uses TRBV21-1 with TRBJ1-1. TRBV21-1 is labeled a pseudogene. The CDR3 is 15 amino acids. CDR3 DNA: TGTGCCAGCAGATCGAGGTTAAAAAGGAACACTGAAGCTTTCTTT. Residues: CASRSRLKRNTEAFF.

Only a few counts were recorded for this clone. The chain employs TRBV28 and TRBJ2-5; tentatively, D is TRBD2 (5 bases). V lost 3 bases and J 5 bases, leaving 13 bases between the germline ends. Looked up from germline, CDR1 is MDHEN and CDR2 is SYDVKM. CDR3 length: 14 amino acids. The CDR3 sequence: CASSFGLDRETQYF. CDR3 nucleotide sequence: TGTGCCAGCAGTTTTGGACTGGACCGCGAGACCCAGTACTTC.

V usage is TRBV18 and J usage is TRBJ1-5; D ambiguous. The V gene's germline CDR1 is KGHSH and CDR2 LQKENI. There are 15 residues in the CDR3. The V and J ends lost 0 bases and 2 bases respectively, with 8 bases between them. CDR3 region: CASSPPSRGNQPQHF. The CDR3 DNA sequence: TGTGCCAGCTCACCACCGAGCCGGGGCAATCAGCCCCAGCATTTT.

The chain is built from TRBV7-9 and TRBJ2-4, with a possible D match to TRBD1 (7 bases). Germline CDR1 is SEHNR and CDR2 is FQNEAQ (reference sequence). The V and J ends lost 1 base and 6 bases respectively, with 13 bases between them. There are 15 residues in the CDR3. The CDR3, as DNA: TGTGCCAGCAGCTTAGGCTCAGGGGGGAGAAACATTCAGTACTTC. Protein sequence: CASSLGSGGRNIQYF.

This clone has more than one count but fewer than ten. V gene TRBV6-4 combines with J gene TRBJ2-2; 8 bases align to TRBD1. The CDR3 extends over 13 amino acids. Germline V CDR1 and CDR2: MRHNA, SNTAGT. The V gene end was trimmed by 5 bases and the J gene end by 7 bases; junction bases not matched to a gene: 3. This chain's CDR3 is CASSYRGSGELFF. The CDR3 DNA is TGTGCCAGCAGTTACAGGGGGAGCGGGGAGCTGTTTTTT.

This clone was recorded a few times. This chain joins TRBV19 and TRBJ1-1; no definite D call. The CDR3 loop spans 14 amino acids. Trimming cost V 3 bases and J 1 base, with 9 bases left between them. Germline V CDR1 and CDR2: LNHDA, SQIVND (reference sequence). The CDR3 loop is CASSMIAENTEAFF. CDR3 coding DNA: TGTGCCAGTAGTATGATCGCAGAGAACACTGAAGCTTTCTTT.

This clone was found a few times. The gene calls are TRBV18 and TRBJ2-1; D may be TRBD2 (6 bases). CDR1 and CDR2 (germline): KGHSH, LQKENI. The CDR3 is made up of 13 amino acids. V lost 3 bases and J 8 bases, leaving 11 bases between the germline ends. This chain's CDR3 is CASSPTSMDEQFF. CDR3 DNA sequence: TGTGCCAGCTCACCGACTAGTATGGATGAGCAGTTCTTC.

The CDR3 nucleotides are TGTGCCAGCCGGACTAACCCCTACGAGCAGTACTTC. Translated: CASRTNPYEQYF. This sequence joins TRBV7-2 and TRBJ2-7, with D possibly matching TRBD2 (6 bases). This CDR3 comprises 12 residues. CDR1 SGHTA and CDR2 FQGNSA come from the germline V gene. V dropped 8 bases and J dropped 2 bases, with 10 bases sitting between them.

This clone was found a few times. This chain connects TRBV19 to TRBJ2-7; 7 nucleotides align to TRBD2. Looked up from germline, CDR1 is LNHDA and CDR2 is SQIVND (reference sequence). CDR3 length: 14 residues. With 6 bases clipped from V and 6 bases from J, the junction kept 11 bases outside the gene matches. CDR3 loop: CASSSTSASPEQYF. CDR3 nucleotides: TGTGCCAGTAGCAGCACTAGCGCCAGCCCCGAGCAGTACTTC.

This clone was observed a handful of times. V gene TRBV19 combines with J gene TRBJ2-1; 8 bases are shared with TRBD1. The length of the CDR3 is 14 residues. The V segment lost 4 bases and the J segment 9 bases; nucleotides outside the gene matches: 8. Germline V gives CDR1 LNHDA, CDR2 SQIVND (reference sequence). The DNA for the CDR3 is TGTGCCAGTAGTAGAGCAGGGGGCATAGGTGAGCAGTTCTTC. Translating gives CASSRAGGIGEQFF. The complete variable domain, with remaining parts taken from reference TRBV19 and TRBJ2-1, reads DGGITQSPKYLFRKEGQNVTLSCEQNLNHDAMYWYRQDPGQGLRLIYYSQIVNDFQKGDIAEGYSVSREKKESFPLTVTSAQKNPTAFYLCASSRAGGIGEQFFGPGTRLTVL.